Each of the 14 T cell receptor beta chains below was sequenced from the same sample in a study of beta chain features in type 1 diabetes. Whole-study findings and limits: Significant though moderate, a shortening of TCRB CDR3s appeared in all four CD4+ subsets of Type 1 diabetes patients.

No antigens are known for them. Since all of the isolated RNA was reverse transcribed, expressed TCRB transcripts were what got sequenced. Sequencing was performed with immunoSEQ multiplex PCR; in TCRdb, only in-frame clones are kept and a portion is missing. Altogether more than 300,000 clones are present, 9.3% being singletons, with the ten largest covering approximately 1%. The specimen sequenced was central memory CD4+ T cells from blood. The source of these receptors is a man aged 25-45 years with type 1 diabetes.

The chain couples TRBV13 to TRBJ1-6; D possibly corresponds to TRBD1 (6 bases). This CDR3 has 14 residues. The V and J ends lost 4 bases and 8 bases respectively, with 12 bases between them. Germline loops: CDR1 PRHDT, CDR2 FYEKMQ (reference sequence). CDR3 sequence reads: CASSSGAQHSPLHF. Here the CDR3 DNA reads TGTGCCAGCAGCTCGGGGGCGCAGCATTCACCCCTCCACTTT.

This clone has only a few counts. This probably arose from a read error, given a far larger clone one base away. The sample holds other DNA sequences that translate to the same CDR3. This sequence joins TRBV7-2 and TRBJ2-5, with D unresolved. The V gene lost 1 base and the J gene lost 5 bases, with 5 bases spanning the gap. The CDR3 sequence is 12 residues long. CDR1 SGHTA and CDR2 FQGNSA come from the germline V gene. The CDR3, as DNA: TGTGCCAGCAGCTTAGACCGGGAGACCCAGTACTTC. It encodes CASSLDRETQYF.

The rearrangement joins TRBV7-7 to TRBJ2-3; D gene unclear. Per the germline V gene, CDR1 is SSHAT and CDR2 is FNYEAQ (reference sequence). V lost 5 bases, J lost 3 bases, and 12 bases lay in between. The CDR3 runs to 14 residues. The CDR3 sequence: CASSRHPGTDTQYF. In nucleotides, the CDR3 is TGTGCCAGCAGCCGTCACCCCGGGACAGATACGCAGTATTTT.

The CDR3 sequence is CASTGQGMNTEAFF. In DNA, the CDR3 is TGTGCCAGCACTGGACAGGGAATGAACACTGAAGCTTTCTTT. The V and J genes are TRBV2 and TRBJ1-1; 8 positions agree with TRBD1. J gave up 0 bases and V 7 bases, and 4 bases lay outside the gene matches. In germline, CDR1 is SNHLY, CDR2 FYNNEI. The CDR3 extends over 14 amino acids.

The chain's CDR3 is CASSYAGLDTQYF. The CDR3 DNA is TGTGCCAGCAGCTACGCCGGGTTAGATACGCAGTATTTT. This chain joins TRBV6-6 and TRBJ2-3; D not certain. The CDR3 totals 13 residues. V lost 6 bases and J 5 bases, leaving 12 bases between the germline ends. Germline lookup yields CDR1 MNHNY and CDR2 SVGAGI (reference sequence).

The table lists this clone with many counts. This same CDR3 is encoded by further DNA sequences in the sample. In nucleotides, the CDR3 is TGTGCCAGCTCACCACCGGAGGGGAACAATGAGCAGTTCTTC. It specifies CASSPPEGNNEQFF. The rearrangement joins TRBV18 to TRBJ2-1, with D maybe TRBD2 (6 bases). Germline values: CDR1 KGHSH, CDR2 LQKENI. V was clipped by 0 bases and J by 5 bases, with 8 bases between them. This CDR3 is 14 amino acids long.

This clone was counted between two and nine times. The genes are TRBV7-9 and TRBJ2-5; D possibly corresponds to TRBD2 (5 bases). CDR3 size: 14 residues. Per germline, CDR1 SEHNR and CDR2 FQNEAQ (reference sequence). The ends were cut back, 3 bases at V and 2 bases at J, with 10 bases in the middle. CDR3 DNA sequence: TGTGCCAGCAGCTTCTTGACGGGGCAAGAGACCCAGTACTTC. Translation: CASSFLTGQETQYF.

In this sample, this clone turned up a few times. V is TRBV11-2 and J is TRBJ1-3; D remains ambiguous. Germline CDR1 is SGHAT and CDR2 is FQNNGV. V was trimmed by 1 base and J by 3 bases, leaving 10 bases between them. The CDR3 is 15 amino acids. As DNA, the CDR3 is TGTGCCAGCAGCTTAGGCCTCGGCATTGGAAACACCATATATTTT. This gives the protein CASSLGLGIGNTIYF. The full variable domain, its missing parts supplied by reference TRBV11-2 and TRBJ1-3, is EAGVAQSPRYKIIEKRQSVAFWCNPISGHATLYWYQQILGQGPKLLIQFQNNGVVDDSQLPKDRFSAERLKGVDSTLKIQPAKLEDSAVYLCASSLGLGIGNTIYFGEGSWLTVV.

This clone has a handful of counts. The chain links TRBV7-9 to TRBJ2-5; D is unresolved. The CDR3 is 13 residues long. The V end lost 7 bases, the J end lost 4 bases, and 13 bases lay between the germline ends. Germline V gene sequence: CDR1 SEHNR, CDR2 FQNEAQ (reference sequence). The CDR3 spells CASMAWGRETQYF. CDR3 coding DNA: TGTGCCAGCATGGCGTGGGGAAGAGAGACCCAGTACTTC.

The chain couples TRBV5-1 to TRBJ2-5; D may be TRBD1 (5 bases). CDR3 length equals 14 residues. Germline V gives CDR1 SGHRS, CDR2 YFSETQ. V was pared by 5 bases and J by 2 bases, with 13 bases between. This CDR3 is CASRGLDRQETQYF. The CDR3 DNA follows: TGCGCCAGCAGGGGGCTCGACAGACAAGAGACCCAGTACTTC.

This clone was recorded a few times. The same CDR3 arises from other DNA sequences in this sample as well. The V call is TRBV7-9, the J call TRBJ2-7; no firm D call. CDR1 and CDR2 (germline): SEHNR, FQNEAQ (reference sequence). Trimming stripped 2 bases from V and 1 base from J, with 6 bases between. There are 13 residues in the CDR3. The CDR3 is CASSLKGSYEQYF. CDR3 nucleotide sequence: TGTGCCAGCAGCTTAAAAGGTTCCTACGAGCAGTACTTC.

This clone was detected ten times or more. The chain is built from TRBV18 and TRBJ1-1, with 7 bases lining up with TRBD1. Germline values: CDR1 KGHSH, CDR2 LQKENI. This CDR3 region has 17 residues. The V gene end was trimmed by 5 bases and the J gene end by 0 bases; junction bases not matched to a gene: 12. CDR3 region: CASSSLGQTLMNTEAFF. The CDR3 nucleotides are TGTGCCAGCTCATCATTGGGACAGACCCTGATGAACACTGAAGCTTTCTTT.

The chain combines TRBV6-6 with TRBJ2-5; D unresolved. The V end was cut by 7 bases, the J end by 5 bases, with 8 bases between. This CDR3 is 11 amino acids long. Germline loops: CDR1 MNHNY, CDR2 SVGAGI (reference sequence). The CDR3 DNA reads TGTGCCAGCAAGGAGCGTGAGACCCAGTACTTC. Its protein is CASKERETQYF.

This clone was picked up many times. The chain has TRBV6-1 and TRBJ2-5; 7 nucleotides align to TRBD1. The junction had 8 bases not matched to a gene; V was cut back by 10 bases and J by 3 bases. Germline assignment: CDR1 MNHNS and CDR2 SASEGT. The CDR3 covers 13 residues. CDR3 sequence (DNA): TGTGCCATAGGGGGCGGAACAGAAGAGACCCAGTACTTC. Translating gives CAIGGGTEETQYF.